What follows is one TCR beta chain and its context. Original methodology: It was from reference gene primer amplification that nucleated cell counts were estimated. The assay was immunoSEQ multiplex PCR, and TCRdb's table has in-frame clones only and misses some. V and J calls and clone size come straight from that table; D and trimming were deduced from the DNA. The table shows about 250,000 clones, with 85% to 90% occurring only once. This specimen belongs to a study of blood T cell repertoires in COVID-19. The CDR3 sequence is 18 residues long. The germline V gene has CDR1 SGHDT and CDR2 YYEEEE. V lost 2 bases and J lost 3; bases outside the gene matches: 10.

Sequencing input: peripheral blood. The gene calls are TRBV5-6 and TRBJ2-3; 12 bases fit TRBD2. The TCR originated in an elderly man with acute or convalescent COVID-19. The CDR3 is CASSFVVLAGGGTDTQYF. CDR3 sequence (DNA): TGTGCCAGCAGCTTTGTTGTTCTAGCGGGAGGGGGAACAGATACGCAGTATTTT.